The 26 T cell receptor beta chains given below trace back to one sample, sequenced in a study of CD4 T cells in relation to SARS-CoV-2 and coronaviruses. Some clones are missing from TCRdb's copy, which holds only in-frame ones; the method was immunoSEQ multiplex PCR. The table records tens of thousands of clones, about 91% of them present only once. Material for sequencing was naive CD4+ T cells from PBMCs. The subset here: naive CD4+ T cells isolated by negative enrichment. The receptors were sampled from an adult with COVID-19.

In DNA form, the CDR3 reads TGTGCCAGTATCCCACAGAGGGGTGGCACCGGGGAGCTGTTTTTT. This translates into CASIPQRGGTGELFF. The V and J genes are TRBV19 and TRBJ2-2; D tentatively reads TRBD1 or TRBD2 (5 bases each). The germline V gene has CDR1 LNHDA and CDR2 SQIVND (reference sequence). With 7 bases removed from V and 4 bases from J, the gap between germline ends came to 16 bases. The length of the CDR3 is 15 residues. The variable domain in full, with the rest retrieved from reference TRBV19 and TRBJ2-2, is DGGITQSPKYLFRKEGQNVTLSCEQNLNHDAMYWYRQDPGQGLRLIYYSQIVNDFQKGDIAEGYSVSREKKESFPLTVTSAQKNPTAFYLCASIPQRGGTGELFFGEGSRLTVL.

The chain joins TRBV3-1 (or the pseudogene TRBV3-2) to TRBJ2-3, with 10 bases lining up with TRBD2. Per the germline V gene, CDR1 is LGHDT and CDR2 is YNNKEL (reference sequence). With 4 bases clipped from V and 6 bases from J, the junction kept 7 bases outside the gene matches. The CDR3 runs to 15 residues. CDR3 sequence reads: CASSLKRGGYDTQYF. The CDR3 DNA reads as TGTGCCAGCAGCCTAAAGCGGGGGGGATATGATACGCAGTATTTT.

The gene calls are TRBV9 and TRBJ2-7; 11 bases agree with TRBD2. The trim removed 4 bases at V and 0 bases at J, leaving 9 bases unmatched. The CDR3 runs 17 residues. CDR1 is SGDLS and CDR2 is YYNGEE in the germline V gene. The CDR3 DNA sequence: TGTGCCAGCAGCCCCACTAGCGGGAGCGGGGGCTCCTACGAGCAGTACTTC. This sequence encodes CASSPTSGSGGSYEQYF.

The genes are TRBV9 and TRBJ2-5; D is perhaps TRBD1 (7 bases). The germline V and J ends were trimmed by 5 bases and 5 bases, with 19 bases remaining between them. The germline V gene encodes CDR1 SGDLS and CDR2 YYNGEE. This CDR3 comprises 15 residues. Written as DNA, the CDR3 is TGTGCCAGCAGTAAGGGCAGGGGGGCTTCGGAGACCCAGTACTTC. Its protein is CASSKGRGASETQYF.

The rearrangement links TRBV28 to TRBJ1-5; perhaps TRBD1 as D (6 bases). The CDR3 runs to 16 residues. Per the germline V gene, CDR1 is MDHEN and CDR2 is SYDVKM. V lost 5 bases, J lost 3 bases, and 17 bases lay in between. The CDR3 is CASSPTSGTLNQPQHF. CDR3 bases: TGTGCCAGCAGTCCTACATCCGGGACACTCAATCAGCCCCAGCATTTT. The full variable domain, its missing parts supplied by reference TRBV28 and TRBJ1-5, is DVKVTQSSRYLVKRTGEKVFLECVQDMDHENMFWYRQDPGLGLRLIYFSYDVKMKEKGDIPEGYSVSREKKERFSLILESASTNQTSMYLCASSPTSGTLNQPQHFGDGTRLSIL.

The CDR3 nucleotides are TGTGCCTGGAATACAGGGGCCTACGAGCAGTACTTC. Protein sequence: CAWNTGAYEQYF. The chain is built from TRBV30 and TRBJ2-7; 7 positions agree with TRBD1. V was pared by 4 bases and J by 2 bases, with 2 bases of the junction left unmatched. This CDR3 spans 12 amino acids. In germline, CDR1 is GTSNPN, CDR2 SVGIG (reference sequence).

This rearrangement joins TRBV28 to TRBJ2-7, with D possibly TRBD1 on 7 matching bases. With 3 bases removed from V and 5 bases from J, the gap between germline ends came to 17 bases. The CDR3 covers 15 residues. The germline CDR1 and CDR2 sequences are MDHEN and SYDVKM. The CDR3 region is CASSLTAGGRNEQYF. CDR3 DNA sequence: TGTGCCAGCAGTTTGACAGCAGGGGGGCGGAACGAGCAGTACTTC.

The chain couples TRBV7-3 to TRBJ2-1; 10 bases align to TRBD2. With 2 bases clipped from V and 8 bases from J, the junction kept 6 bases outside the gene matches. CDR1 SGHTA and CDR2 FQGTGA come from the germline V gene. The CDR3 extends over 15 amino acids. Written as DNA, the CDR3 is TGTGCCAGCAGCTTAGGCCTAGCGGGAGCGCATGAGCAGTTCTTC. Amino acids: CASSLGLAGAHEQFF.

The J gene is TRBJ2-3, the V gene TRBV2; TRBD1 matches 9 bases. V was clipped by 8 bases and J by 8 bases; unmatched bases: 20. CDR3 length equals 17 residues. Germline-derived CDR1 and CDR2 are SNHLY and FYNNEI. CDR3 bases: TGTGCCAGCTCCGGGACAGGGTCCCTCGGGCTAGCGGTTACGCAGTATTTT. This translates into CASSGTGSLGLAVTQYF.

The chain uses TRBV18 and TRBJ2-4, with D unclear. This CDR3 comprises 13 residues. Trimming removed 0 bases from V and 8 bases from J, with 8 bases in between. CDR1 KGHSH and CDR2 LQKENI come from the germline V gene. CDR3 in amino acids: CASSPPSLDIQYF. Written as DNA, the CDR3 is TGTGCCAGCTCACCACCCAGCCTGGACATTCAGTACTTC. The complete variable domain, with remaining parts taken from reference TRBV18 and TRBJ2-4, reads NAGVMQNPRHLVRRRGQEARLRCSPMKGHSHVYWYRQLPEEGLKFMVYLQKENIIDESGMPKERFSAEFPKEGPSILRIQQVVRGDSAAYFCASSPPSLDIQYFGAGTRLSVL.

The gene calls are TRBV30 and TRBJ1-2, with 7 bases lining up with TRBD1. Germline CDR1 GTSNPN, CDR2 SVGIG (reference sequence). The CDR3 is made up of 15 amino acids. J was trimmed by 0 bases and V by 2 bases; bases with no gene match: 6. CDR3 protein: CAWSPPGTANYGYTF. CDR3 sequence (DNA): TGTGCCTGGAGTCCCCCCGGGACAGCTAACTATGGCTACACCTTC.

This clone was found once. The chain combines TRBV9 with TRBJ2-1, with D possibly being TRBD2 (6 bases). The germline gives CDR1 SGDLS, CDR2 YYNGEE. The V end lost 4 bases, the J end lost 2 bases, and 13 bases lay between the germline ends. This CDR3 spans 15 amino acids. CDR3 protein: CASSPPGGTYNEQFF. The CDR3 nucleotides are TGTGCCAGCAGCCCCCCTGGGGGGACCTACAATGAGCAGTTCTTC.

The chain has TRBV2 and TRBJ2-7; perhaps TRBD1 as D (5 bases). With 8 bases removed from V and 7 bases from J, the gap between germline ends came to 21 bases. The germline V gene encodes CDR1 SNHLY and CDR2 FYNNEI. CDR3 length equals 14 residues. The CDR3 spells CASRSDRILSEQYF. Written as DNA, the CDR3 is TGTGCCAGCCGATCCGACAGAATCCTTTCTGAGCAGTACTTC.

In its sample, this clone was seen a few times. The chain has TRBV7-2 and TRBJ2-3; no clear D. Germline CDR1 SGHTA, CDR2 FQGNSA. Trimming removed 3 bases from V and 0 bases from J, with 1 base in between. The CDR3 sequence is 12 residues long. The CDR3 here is CASSFSTDTQYF. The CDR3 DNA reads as TGTGCCAGCAGCTTTAGCACAGATACGCAGTATTTT.

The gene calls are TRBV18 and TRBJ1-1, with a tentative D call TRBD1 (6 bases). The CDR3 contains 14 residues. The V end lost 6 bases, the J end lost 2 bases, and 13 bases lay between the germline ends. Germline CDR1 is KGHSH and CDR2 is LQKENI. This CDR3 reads CASSGGGHNTEAFF. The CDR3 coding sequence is TGTGCCAGCTCTGGTGGGGGGCATAACACTGAAGCTTTCTTT.

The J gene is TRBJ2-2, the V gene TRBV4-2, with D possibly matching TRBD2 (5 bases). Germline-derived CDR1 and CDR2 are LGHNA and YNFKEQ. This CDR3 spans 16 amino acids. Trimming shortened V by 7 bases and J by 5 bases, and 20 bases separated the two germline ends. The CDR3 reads CASTDSGGRGTGELFF. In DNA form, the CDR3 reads TGTGCCAGCACGGATTCAGGAGGCCGAGGTACCGGGGAGCTGTTTTTT.

For the CDR3, the DNA is TGTGCCAGCAGCTTACCCGGGAGCACAGATACGCAGTATTTT. Its protein product is CASSLPGSTDTQYF. This chain joins TRBV7-3 and TRBJ2-3; D is undetermined. V gave up 2 bases and J gave up 0 bases, with 6 bases separating them. The CDR3 runs to 14 residues. CDR1 is SGHTA and CDR2 is FQGTGA in the germline V gene.

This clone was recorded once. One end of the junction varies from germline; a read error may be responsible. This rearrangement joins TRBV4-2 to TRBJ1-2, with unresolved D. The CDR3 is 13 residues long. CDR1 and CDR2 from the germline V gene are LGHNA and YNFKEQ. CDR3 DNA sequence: TGTGCCAGCAGCCGCGGGGAACCAGACGGGATTCACTTC. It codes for CASSRGEPDGIHF.

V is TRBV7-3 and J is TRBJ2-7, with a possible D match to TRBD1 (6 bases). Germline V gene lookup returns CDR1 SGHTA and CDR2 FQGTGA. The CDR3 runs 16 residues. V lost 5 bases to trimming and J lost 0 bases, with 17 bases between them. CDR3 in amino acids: CASSVQGSGNSYEQYF. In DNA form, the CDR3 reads TGTGCCAGCAGCGTACAGGGTTCCGGAAACTCCTACGAGCAGTACTTC.

In nucleotides, the CDR3 is TGTGCCAGCAGCCTAGCCAGGAGCACAGATACGCAGTATTTT. Amino acids: CASSLARSTDTQYF. The chain couples TRBV11-3 to TRBJ2-3, with a possible D match to TRBD2 (5 bases). Trimming stripped 5 bases from V and 0 bases from J, with 9 bases between. Germline values: CDR1 SGHNT, CDR2 YENEEA. This CDR3 comprises 14 residues.

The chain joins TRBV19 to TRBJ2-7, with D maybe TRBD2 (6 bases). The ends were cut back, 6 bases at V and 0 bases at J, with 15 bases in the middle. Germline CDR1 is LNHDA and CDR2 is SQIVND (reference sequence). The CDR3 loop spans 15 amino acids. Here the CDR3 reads CASRKAGSVSYEQYF. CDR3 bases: TGTGCCAGTAGAAAGGCCGGGAGCGTCTCCTACGAGCAGTACTTC.

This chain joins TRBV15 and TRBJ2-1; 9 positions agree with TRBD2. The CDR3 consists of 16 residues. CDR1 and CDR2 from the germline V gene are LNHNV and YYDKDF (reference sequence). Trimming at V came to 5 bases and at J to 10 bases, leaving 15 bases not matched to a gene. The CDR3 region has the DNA TGTGCCACCAGCGGGACGGACAGCGGGAGGCCCCACGAGCAGTTCTTC. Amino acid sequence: CATSGTDSGRPHEQFF.

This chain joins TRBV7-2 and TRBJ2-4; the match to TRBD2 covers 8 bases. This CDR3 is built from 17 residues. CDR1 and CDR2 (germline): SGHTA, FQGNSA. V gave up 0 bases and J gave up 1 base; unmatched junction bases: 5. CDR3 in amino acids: CASSLAALADAKNIQYF. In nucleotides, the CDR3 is TGTGCCAGCAGCTTAGCCGCACTAGCGGATGCCAAAAACATTCAGTACTTC.

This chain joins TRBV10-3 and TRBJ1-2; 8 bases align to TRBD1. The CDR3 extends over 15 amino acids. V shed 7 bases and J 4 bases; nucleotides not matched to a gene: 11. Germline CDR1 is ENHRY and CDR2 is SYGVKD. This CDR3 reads CAITSGAGGGYGYTF. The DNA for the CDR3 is TGTGCCATCACCTCAGGCGCAGGGGGCGGCTATGGCTACACCTTC.

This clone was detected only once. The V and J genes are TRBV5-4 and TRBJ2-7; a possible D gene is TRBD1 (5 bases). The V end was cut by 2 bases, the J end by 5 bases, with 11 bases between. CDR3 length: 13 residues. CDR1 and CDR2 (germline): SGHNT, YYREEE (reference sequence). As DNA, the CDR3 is TGTGCCAGCAGCTTATGGACAACCGACGAGCAGTACTTC. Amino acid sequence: CASSLWTTDEQYF.

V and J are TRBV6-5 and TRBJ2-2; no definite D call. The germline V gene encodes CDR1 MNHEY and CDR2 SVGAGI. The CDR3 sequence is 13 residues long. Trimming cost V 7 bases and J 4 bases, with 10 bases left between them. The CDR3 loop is CASKTGITGELFF. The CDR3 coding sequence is TGTGCCAGCAAGACGGGTATCACCGGGGAGCTGTTTTTT.